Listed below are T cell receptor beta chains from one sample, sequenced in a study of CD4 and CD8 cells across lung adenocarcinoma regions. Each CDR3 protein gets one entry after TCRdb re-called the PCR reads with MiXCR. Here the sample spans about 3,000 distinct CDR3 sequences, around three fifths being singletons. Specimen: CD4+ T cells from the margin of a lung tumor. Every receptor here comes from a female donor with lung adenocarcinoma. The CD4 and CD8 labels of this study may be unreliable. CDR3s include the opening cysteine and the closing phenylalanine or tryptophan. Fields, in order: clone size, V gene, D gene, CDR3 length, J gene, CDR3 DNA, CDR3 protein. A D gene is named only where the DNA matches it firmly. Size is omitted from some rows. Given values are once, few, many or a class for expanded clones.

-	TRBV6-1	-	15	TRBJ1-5	TGTGCCAGCAGTGAGCTAGACCGACACAATCAGCCCCAGCATTTT	CASSELDRHNQPQHF
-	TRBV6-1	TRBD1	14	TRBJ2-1	TGTGCCAGCAGGACGGACAGGGTTGTGAATGAGCAGTTCTTC	CASRTDRVVNEQFF
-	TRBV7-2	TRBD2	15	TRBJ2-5	TGTGCCAGCAGCCTCCTAGCGGCCGGGAGGGAGACCCAGTACTTC	CASSLLAAGRETQYF
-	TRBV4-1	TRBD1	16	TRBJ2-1	TGCGCCAGCAGCCAAGAGGGTCGGTTAGGGGGCTATGAGCAGTTCTTC	CASSQEGRLGGYEQFF
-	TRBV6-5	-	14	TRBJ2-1	TGTGCCAGCAGTTCCTGGCCGGTTGACGATGAGCAGTTCTTC	CASSSWPVDDEQFF
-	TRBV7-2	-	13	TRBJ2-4	TGTGCCAGCAGCCCCCGCGGACAGAACATTCAGTACTTC	CASSPRGQNIQYF
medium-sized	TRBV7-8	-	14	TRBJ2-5	TGTGCCAGCAGCCCCCTGGGGGGAAAAGAGACCCAGTACTTC	CASSPLGGKETQYF
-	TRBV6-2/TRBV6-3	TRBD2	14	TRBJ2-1	TGTGCCAGCAGTTCGGGACTAGCGGGAGGTAAGCAGTTCTTC	CASSSGLAGGKQFF
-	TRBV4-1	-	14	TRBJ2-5	TGCGCCAGCAGCCAAGACCAGGGGAGCGAGACCCAGTACTTC	CASSQDQGSETQYF
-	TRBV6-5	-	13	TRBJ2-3	TGTGCCAGCAGTTACGGGAACACAGATACGCAGTATTTT	CASSYGNTDTQYF
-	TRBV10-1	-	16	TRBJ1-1	TGCGCCAGCGTGGGGCAGGGTATGACGGGTAGCACTGAAGCTTTCTTT	CASVGQGMTGSTEAFF
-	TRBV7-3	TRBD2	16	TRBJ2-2	TGTGCCAGCAGCTTATTAGCGGGACAGAACACCGGGGAGCTGTTTTTT	CASSLLAGQNTGELFF
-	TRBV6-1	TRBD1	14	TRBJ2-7	TGTGCCAGCAGTCCCGGACAGGGGGCTAACGAGCAGTACTTC	CASSPGQGANEQYF
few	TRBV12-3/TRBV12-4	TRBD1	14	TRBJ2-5	TGTGCCAGCAATATACAGGGGTCCCGGGAGACCCAGTACTTC	CASNIQGSRETQYF
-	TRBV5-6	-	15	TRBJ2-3	TGTGCCAGCAGCTTGAACGGCGGAAGCACAGATACGCAGTATTTT	CASSLNGGSTDTQYF
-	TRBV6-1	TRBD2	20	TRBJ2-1	TGTGCCAGCAGTGCGGGCATCGGACATCGGCGGGAGAGAGAGGGGAATGAGCAGTTCTTC	CASSAGIGHRREREGNEQFF